The next 26 T cell receptor beta chains were all read from a single sample in a study of blood T cell repertoires in COVID-19. The method was immunoSEQ multiplex PCR; TCRdb's version includes in-frame clones alone and lacks a portion of them. This sample has 320,000 or so clones, with 85% found just once. Sequenced sample: PBMCs or T cells enriched from blood (not recorded which). The source of these receptors is a woman in her thirties who had been exposed to COVID-19.

The rearrangement uses TRBV28 and TRBJ1-2; 10 bases map to TRBD1. With V trimmed by 5 bases and J by 8 bases, 8 bases remained unmatched. Germline V gene data show CDR1 as MDHEN and CDR2 as SYDVKM. The length of the CDR3 is 14 residues. The CDR3, as DNA: TGTGCCAGCAGTGGGGGACAGGGGTATGGGGGCTACACCTTC. It translates to CASSGGQGYGGYTF.

This rearrangement joins TRBV4-1 to TRBJ1-6; TRBD1 agrees at 11 bases. V lost 3 bases and J lost 6; bases outside the gene matches: 1. CDR1 and CDR2 from the germline V gene are MGHRA and YSYEKL. This CDR3 region has 15 residues. The DNA of the CDR3 is TGCGCCAGCAGCCAGGGACAGGGGGGTAATTCACCCCTCCACTTT. Its protein product is CASSQGQGGNSPLHF.

This chain links TRBV4-1 with TRBJ1-2; D perhaps matches TRBD1 (6 bases). CDR3 length equals 18 residues. Deletions cut 7 bases from V and 3 bases from J, with 27 bases between. Germline CDR1 is MGHRA and CDR2 is YSYEKL. Here the CDR3 reads CASTSKPTFRDTDYGYTF. CDR3 DNA: TGCGCCAGCACCAGCAAACCGACTTTCCGGGACACCGACTATGGCTACACCTTC.

V gene TRBV7-9 combines with J gene TRBJ2-1, with 7 bases fitting TRBD2. The CDR3 consists of 14 residues. V was pared by 4 bases and J by 9 bases, with 9 bases of the junction left unmatched. Looked up from germline, CDR1 is SEHNR and CDR2 is FQNEAQ (reference sequence). The CDR3 region has the DNA TGTGCCAGCAGCTCCTCCCTAGCGGAGGGTGAGCAGTTCTTC. It is translated as CASSSSLAEGEQFF.

The rearrangement links TRBV4-1 to TRBJ2-1; the match to TRBD2 covers 10 bases. The CDR3 is 15 amino acids. In germline, CDR1 is MGHRA, CDR2 YSYEKL. J was trimmed by 4 bases and V by 4 bases; bases with no gene match: 4. The CDR3 sequence: CASSPGTSEYNEQFF. Written as DNA, the CDR3 is TGCGCCAGCAGCCCAGGGACTAGCGAGTACAATGAGCAGTTCTTC.

This CDR3 reads CAISDGTANTEAFF. The CDR3 DNA sequence: TGTGCCATCAGTGACGGGACAGCGAACACTGAAGCTTTCTTT. The chain is built from TRBV10-3 and TRBJ1-1; 7 positions match TRBD1. In germline, CDR1 is ENHRY, CDR2 SYGVKD. J lost 1 base, V lost 3 bases, and 2 bases had no gene match. The CDR3 has 14 residues.

This clone has a handful of counts. The gene calls are TRBV19 and TRBJ1-3, with D unresolved. The CDR3 loop spans 14 amino acids. CDR1 is LNHDA, CDR2 SQIVND, per germline (reference sequence). V lost 4 bases, J lost 0 bases, and 7 bases lay in between. The CDR3, as DNA: TGTGCCAGTAGTACAGGCCACTCTGGAAACACCATATATTTT. Translation gives CASSTGHSGNTIYF.

This chain uses TRBV27 with TRBJ1-5, with D tentatively TRBD1 (6 bases). Trimming took off 1 base at V and 7 bases at J, with 8 bases between the two ends. The CDR3 is 13 residues long. CDR1 and CDR2 from the germline V gene are MNHEY and SMNVEV (reference sequence). CDR3 coding DNA: TGTGCCAGCAGTTTATTCAGGGGCCAGCCCCAGCATTTT. It is translated as CASSLFRGQPQHF.

The chain combines TRBV19 with TRBJ2-1; 7 positions match TRBD1. Germline-derived CDR1 and CDR2 are LNHDA and SQIVND (reference sequence). The V and J ends lost 5 bases and 8 bases, in that order; junction bases with no gene match: 12. The CDR3 covers 15 residues. CDR3 loop: CASSEGTVASYEQFF. Here the CDR3 DNA reads TGTGCCAGTAGTGAAGGGACAGTGGCTTCGTATGAGCAGTTCTTC.

V and J are TRBV28 and TRBJ1-2; possibly TRBD1 for D (5 bases). V lost 6 bases and J 4 bases, leaving 21 bases between the germline ends. Per germline, CDR1 MDHEN and CDR2 SYDVKM. The CDR3 totals 16 residues. The CDR3 reads CASSLGGGKATYGYTF. In DNA, the CDR3 is TGTGCCAGCAGCCTAGGTGGGGGGAAGGCTACCTATGGCTACACCTTC.

The V gene is TRBV12-5, the J gene TRBJ1-3; D not resolved. There are 16 residues in the CDR3. Trimming shortened V by 0 bases and J by 0 bases, and 9 bases separated the two germline ends. Germline assignment: CDR1 LGHNT and CDR2 FRNRAP. CDR3 amino acids: CASGLVLSSSGNTIYF. The CDR3 coding sequence is TGTGCTAGTGGTTTGGTACTAAGCAGCTCTGGAAACACCATATATTTT.

The chain has TRBV7-9 and TRBJ2-3; D gene uncertain. This CDR3 has 14 amino acids. The germline CDR1 and CDR2 sequences are SEHNR and FQNEAQ (reference sequence). Trimming took off 1 base at V and 4 bases at J, with 9 bases between the two ends. CDR3 loop: CASSLDPGSDTQYF. Here the CDR3 DNA reads TGTGCCAGCAGCTTAGATCCCGGGTCAGATACGCAGTATTTT.

This clone has only one observation. This chain joins TRBV2 and TRBJ2-7; 9 nucleotides agree with TRBD2. Germline V CDR1 and CDR2: SNHLY, FYNNEI. Trimming at V came to 0 bases and at J to 7 bases, leaving 13 bases not matched to a gene. This CDR3 has 17 amino acids. The CDR3 sequence is CASSEAGSSGTKREQYF. The CDR3 region has the DNA TGTGCCAGCAGTGAAGCTGGTTCTAGCGGGACGAAACGGGAGCAGTACTTC.

The V and J genes are TRBV6-5 and TRBJ2-7; 8 nucleotides align to TRBD2. Germline CDR1 reads MNHEY; CDR2 reads SVGAGI. V gave up 1 base and J gave up 2 bases; unmatched junction bases: 7. CDR3 length: 16 amino acids. The CDR3 coding sequence is TGTGCCAGCAGTTACTGGGGTAGCGGGGCAGCCTACGAGCAGTACTTC. Protein: CASSYWGSGAAYEQYF.

The chain is built from TRBV7-9 and TRBJ2-7; a possible D gene is TRBD1 (6 bases). Germline V gene lookup returns CDR1 SEHNR and CDR2 FQNEAQ (reference sequence). This CDR3 has 17 residues. V lost 1 base to trimming and J lost 0 bases, with 16 bases between them. CDR3 loop: CASSLGIQGQPSYEQYF. For the CDR3, the DNA is TGTGCCAGCAGCTTAGGAATACAGGGCCAACCCTCCTACGAGCAGTACTTC.

The V gene is TRBV7-8, the J gene TRBJ1-5; D gene uncertain. Germline CDR1 SGHVS, CDR2 FQNEAQ. Deletions cut 5 bases from V and 5 bases from J, with 13 bases between. The CDR3 has 14 amino acids. The CDR3 reads CASSVNFLYQPQHF. In DNA form, the CDR3 reads TGTGCCAGCAGCGTCAATTTCCTATATCAGCCCCAGCATTTT.

This clone was observed a few times. The rearrangement links TRBV28 to TRBJ1-2; the D is unclear. V lost 6 bases and J 4 bases, leaving 15 bases between the germline ends. Per the germline V gene, CDR1 is MDHEN and CDR2 is SYDVKM. The CDR3 contains 14 residues. The CDR3 is CASSYGSYPYGYTF. CDR3 DNA sequence: TGTGCCAGCAGCTACGGTTCCTACCCCTATGGCTACACCTTC.

There are a few counts of this clone. The same CDR3 arises from other DNA sequences in this sample as well. The chain has TRBV12-3 or TRBV12-4 and TRBJ1-5; 7 bases are a match to TRBD1. The V gene end was trimmed by 5 bases and the J gene end by 7 bases; junction bases not matched to a gene: 5. The CDR3 runs to 13 residues. DNA of the CDR3: TGTGCCAGCAGTCTGACAGGGATCCAGCCCCAGCATTTT. Translating it yields CASSLTGIQPQHF.

This clone was picked up one time. This chain links TRBV14 with TRBJ2-1; 7 bases are shared with TRBD1. In germline, CDR1 is SGHDN, CDR2 FVKESK. The CDR3 consists of 16 residues. The junction had 14 bases not matched to a gene; V was cut back by 4 bases and J by 8 bases. The chain's CDR3 is CASSPWTGRGRDEQFF. CDR3 nucleotide sequence: TGTGCCAGCAGCCCGTGGACAGGTCGGGGACGCGATGAGCAGTTCTTC.

V and J are TRBV7-2 and TRBJ1-5, with TRBD1 matching 7 bases. The CDR3 has 13 residues. The V and J ends lost 5 bases and 4 bases, in that order; junction bases with no gene match: 2. Germline CDR1 and CDR2: SGHTA and FQGNSA. CDR3 nucleotides: TGTGCCAGCAGCCAGGGACAGAATCAGCCCCAGCATTTT. Translation gives CASSQGQNQPQHF.

CDR3 loop: CASSGTGGRYGYTF. The CDR3 DNA follows: TGTGCCAGCAGTGGGACAGGGGGCCGGTATGGCTACACCTTC. This chain links TRBV2 with TRBJ1-2; TRBD1 agrees at 11 bases. The germline V gene has CDR1 SNHLY and CDR2 FYNNEI. The V gene end was trimmed by 4 bases and the J gene end by 5 bases; junction bases not matched to a gene: 3. The CDR3 is made up of 14 amino acids.

The V and J genes are TRBV11-2 and TRBJ2-3; TRBD1 matches at 7 bases. J gave up 2 bases and V 8 bases, and 4 bases lay outside the gene matches. The CDR3 loop spans 13 amino acids. Germline CDR1 SGHAT, CDR2 FQNNGV. Here the CDR3 reads CASWTGFTDTQYF. The CDR3 nucleotides are TGTGCCAGCTGGACAGGTTTCACAGATACGCAGTATTTT. The full variable domain, with the rest looked up from reference TRBV11-2 and TRBJ2-3, is EAGVAQSPRYKIIEKRQSVAFWCNPISGHATLYWYQQILGQGPKLLIQFQNNGVVDDSQLPKDRFSAERLKGVDSTLKIQPAKLEDSAVYLCASWTGFTDTQYFGPGTRLTVL.

This clone was seen once. The junction and the germline gene differ at one end; a read error may be behind it. This chain uses TRBV7-6 with TRBJ2-2; the match to TRBD2 covers 12 bases. The CDR3 has 15 amino acids. Germline CDR1 SGHVS, CDR2 FNYEAQ. DNA for the CDR3: TGTGCCAGCAGCCTAGCGGGAGGGGAAACCGGGGAGCTGTTTTTT. Translation: CASSLAGGETGELFF.

This chain uses TRBV5-1 with TRBJ2-2, with TRBD2 matching over 8 bases. Germline lookup yields CDR1 SGHRS and CDR2 YFSETQ. The CDR3 length is 17 residues. The J segment lost 1 base and the V segment lost 0 bases, leaving 5 bases of the junction unmatched. For the CDR3, the DNA is TGCGCCAGCAGCTTGGTAATAGCGGGGCTGAACACCGGGGAGCTGTTTTTT. It specifies CASSLVIAGLNTGELFF.

The J gene is TRBJ2-3, the V gene TRBV7-3; the match to TRBD2 covers 7 bases. Trimming cost V 5 bases and J 3 bases; bases outside gene matches: 8. The CDR3 runs 15 residues. Germline V gives CDR1 SGHTA, CDR2 FQGTGA. In DNA, the CDR3 is TGTGCCAGCAGCGTGGGGGGGTCCTGGACAGATACGCAGTATTTT. Translating gives CASSVGGSWTDTQYF.

CDR3 region: CASSSSSGATLSQFF. Here the CDR3 DNA reads TGTGCCAGCAGTTCCTCTAGCGGGGCAACCTTGAGCCAGTTCTTC. The chain is built from TRBV27 and TRBJ2-1, with 9 bases that match TRBD2. The V segment lost 4 bases and the J segment 13 bases; nucleotides outside the gene matches: 14. This CDR3 has 15 amino acids. Germline CDR1 reads MNHEY; CDR2 reads SMNVEV (reference sequence).